This T cell receptor (beta chain) is drawn from a study of blood T cells in healthy people across ages. Findings and caveats of the study: Higher diversity and more naive CD4+ cells were features of long-lived donors, compared to aged donors. Naive T cell percentage showed a strong correlation with the diversity of TCR beta.

Together with a sample-barcoded 5' primer, a J-beta primer mix was included in a second PCR lasting about 6 to 11 cycles. TCRdb called the 5' RACE reads again in MiXCR, with one record for every CDR3 protein. The sample has about 780,000 distinct CDR3 sequences, roughly 25% seen once; the top ten hold 3%. The people who gave samples were healthy Caucasians from Russia, aged about 6 to 100. This clonotype showed up just once. Its antigen is as yet unknown. Germline CDR1 MDHEN, CDR2 SYDVKM. The germline V and J ends were trimmed by 10 bases and 0 bases, with 7 bases remaining between them. The CDR3 spans 11 residues. These data also featured in a second study, about T cells of mothers and their children.

The sample consisted of blood. The clonotype originates from a boy aged 5 to 17 in good health. The chain has TRBV28 and TRBJ2-7; D unresolved. Written as DNA, the CDR3 is TGTGCCACCCGTAGCTCCTACGAGCAGTACTTC. Translation: CATRSSYEQYF.